What follows describes a single T cell receptor (beta chain). Its target is not known. With the read ending 3 residues before the CDR3 end, the germline J gene is used to fill in that end. This entry comes from a study of T cells in women clearing cervical HPV infection. The wider study: For cases, blood was sampled a median around 150 days after lesion detection, interquartile range about 90 to 200 days. Study conclusions and caveats: Associations may precede or follow infection; HPV-specific or memory T cells were not isolated. TRBV6-7 abundance was lower in cases than controls (0.11% versus 0.16%).

The CDR3 covers 13 residues. Germline lookup yields CDR1 GTSNPN and CDR2 SVGIG (reference sequence). Clones were read by immunoSEQ multiplex PCR, and TCRdb kept only the in-frame ones, dropping some. The specimen's table records roughly 15,000 clones. The rearrangement joins TRBV30 to TRBJ1-2; 9 bases align to TRBD1. The receptor was derived from a woman between 18 and 75 years old with a cervical HPV16 infection that either progressed to CIN3+ or cleared (not recorded which). The specimen sequenced was blood buffy coat. CDR3 bases read: TGTGCCGTCGGACAGGGGAGCTCCTACGAC. It encodes CAVGQGSSYD. The CDR3 as a whole reads CAVGQGSSYDYTF.